This T cell receptor beta chain was recovered during a study of cytomegalovirus exposure and HLA in healthy donors. Trimming at V came to 1 base and at J to 2 bases, leaving 4 bases not matched to a gene. Germline V CDR1 and CDR2: SGHNT, YENEEA. CDR3 length: 15 residues. The primer mix had 60 Vbeta and 13 Jbeta primers. Produced via immunoSEQ multiplex PCR; TCRdb's table is partial and in-frame only. The data contain roughly 150,000 clones, about 71% of them seen just once; the ten biggest clones take up roughly 2%. The receptor was isolated from a woman aged 55-70 years in good health and CMV-seropositive. The chain is built from TRBV11-3 and TRBJ2-5, with 7 positions matching TRBD1. Sequenced material: PBMCs. This chain's CDR3 is CASSLGGTDQETQYF. In DNA, the CDR3 is TGTGCCAGCAGCTTAGGTGGGACAGATCAAGAGACCCAGTACTTC.